This section outlines one T cell receptor beta chain sequence together with its context. This sample is drawn from a study of blood T cell repertoires in COVID-19. Clones were read by immunoSEQ multiplex PCR, and TCRdb kept only the in-frame ones, dropping some. The sample carries 250,000 to 350,000 clones, less than 85% recorded once. The CDR3 extends over 13 amino acids. V was clipped by 11 bases and J by 6 bases; unmatched bases: 8. In germline, CDR1 is MDHEN, CDR2 SYDVKM. Sequencing used peripheral blood. This clonotype originated in a human donor with COVID-19, enrolled during active disease. The donor label of this sample is uncertain. The J gene is TRBJ2-1, the V gene TRBV28; 9 bases align to TRBD1. CDR3 residues: CAGQGQGSNEQFF. The CDR3 DNA sequence: TGTGCCGGTCAGGGACAGGGATCCAATGAGCAGTTCTTC.